The present TCR beta chain was sequenced within a study of Graves' ophthalmopathy and Graves' hyperthyroidism (dated by TCRdb to the late 2010s). Some background on the complete study: Peripheral blood was collected before any treatment was given, at the time of initial diagnosis. An independent validation cohort was composed of roughly 19 hyperthyroidism patients and over 15 patients who later progressed from hyperthyroidism to ophthalmopathy. A discovery set of 90 to 100 patients (roughly 43 ophthalmopathy, 55 to 60 stable hyperthyroidism) was enrolled to explore V-J signatures distinguishing ophthalmopathy from hyperthyroidism. The 75 to 100 discovery patients were randomly split 7:3 into training and test sets. After sampling, hyperthyroidism patients received methimazole starting at 30 mg daily, and ophthalmopathy patients received high-dose intravenous methylprednisolone. In total, approximately 140 blood samples were TCR-sequenced: approximately 40 ophthalmopathy, some 72 hyperthyroidism and approximately 17 hyperthyroidism-to-ophthalmopathy patients. In more than five hyperthyroidism patients, the T-cell repertoires found in thyroid tissue were compared with those found in blood. The study used signatures of the TCR beta repertoire to tell Graves' ophthalmopathy apart from Graves' hyperthyroidism and to predict which patients would progress to ophthalmopathy.

TCR beta CDR3 regions were amplified from RNA transcripts for repertoire sequencing. The first round was an RT-PCR using HTBI primers with the Qiagen OneStep RT-PCR kit, and this first round was followed by a second-round multiplex PCR, then size selection and purification. Libraries were sequenced paired-end with 100 bp reads on an Illumina HiSeq2000. In the original analysis: Reads were processed with SOAPnuke, discarding reads with adapters, uncalled bases, mean Phred below 15, or no exact constant-primer or identifier match. High-quality paired reads were merged with COPE v1.2.5. Clonotypes were defined as unique nucleotide sequences and were aligned to IMGT TRB V, D and J references using MiTCR v1.1. Only V-J combinations with frequency above 0.0001 were analysed, covering approximately 99% of repertoires. A TCR clonal expansion and chaos score per V-J combination was defined as the ratio of F50 clonal expansion to chaos observed in the TCRdist matrix. Welch's t-statistics and random forest were used to narrow the features down to around 12 V-J combinations, which were then fed into a naive Bayes classifier. The similarity between thyroid and blood repertoires was quantified using the Morisita-Horn index. The public reads were reprocessed in TCRdb via fastp at Q25 and MiXCR, keeping in-frame beta chains. All rows with the same CDR3 protein become a single entry with the most common DNA and genes. It is TCRdb's table, rather than the study itself, that gives the V and J calls and clone size. This sample lists under 250,000 distinct CDR3 sequences; just under 30% were detected once. The ten largest clones capture 9.1% of the sample.

What the authors observed across the whole study: Among expanded thyroid clonotypes with frequency above 0.001, most also showed up in blood, which suggests that blood repertoires may reflect the thyroid immune response. Ophthalmopathy was separated from stable hyperthyroidism by the 13-signature model with around 88% sensitivity and less than 82% specificity in cross-validation and with 80%/75% in the test set. In validation, the model predicted ophthalmopathy progression with about 71% sensitivity and around 72% specificity; roughly eleven predicted patients were CT-confirmed with GO in a median of around 6.5 months. No statistical method was used to set the sample size in advance, and the investigators knew which group each participant was assigned to.

The CDR3 covers 15 residues, taking in both the cysteine and the phenylalanine. Left in the record is the CDR3 DNA by itself, 45 bases read in frame from the first base. The germline ends are 14 bases apart after V is trimmed by 6 bases and J by 3 bases. Patients with ophthalmopathy had moderately to severely active disease, with a Clinical Activity Score of 3 or more, a NOSPECS grade of 4 or more, and a disease duration of less than 3 months. Patients with other autoimmune diseases, uncontrolled infections, pregnancy or lactation were excluded. Clinical symptoms, serum thyroxine, TRAb, thyroid ultrasound and orbital computed tomography were used for diagnosis. Ficoll-Paque density gradient centrifugation was used to isolate PBMCs from around 10 ml of fresh peripheral blood. Total RNA was extracted with Trizol reagent and quality-checked on an Agilent 2100 Bioanalyzer. This clonotype was counted at least ten times. Its antigen specificity is not known. Within one base of it there is no much larger clone, and no base qualities were kept.

Sequenced: peripheral blood. The TCR originated in a man aged 50 to 60 with Graves' ophthalmopathy. Donor details come from another sample of the same person, matched by shared clones. In this chain, TRBV12-3 or TRBV12-4 is recombined with TRBJ2-2; a confident D gene designation cannot be given. The DNA sequence reads TGTGCCAGCAGCCCCCGGATTCATGACACCGGGGAGCTGTTTTTT. It codes for CASSPRIHDTGELFF.